The present TCR beta chain was sequenced within a study of shared clonotypes between healthy human individuals. Findings and caveats of the study: Shared clonotypes across all four donors exceeded non-shared ones in generation probability. When naive CD4 clonotypes were compared across a handful of donors, about 4.9% were shared.

Deep-level running was used for the assay. The method was immunoSEQ multiplex PCR; TCRdb's version includes in-frame clones alone and lacks a portion of them. The table shows some 630,000 clones, with around 96% occurring only once. Regarding this clone: No antigen is known for it.

Terminally differentiated effector memory CD45RA+ cells were excluded by CCR7 positive selection of CD45RO-negative cells. The CDR3 runs 16 residues. This clonotype was sampled from a woman aged 25 to 39 in good health. The sequenced material came from naive CD8+ T cells sorted from blood. This chain joins TRBV21-1 and TRBJ2-3; the D call of TRBD2 is as the table states it, not checked on the DNA. TRBV21-1 is termed a pseudogene. CDR3 sequence (DNA): TGTGCCAGCAGCAAACGAGCGGGTGCTAGCACAGATACGCAGTATTTT. Amino acids: CASSKRAGASTDTQYF.